The T cell receptor beta chain described here comes from a study of OX40 agonist ivuxolimab in advanced cancers. The CDR3 covers 13 residues. The V gene's germline CDR1 is MNHEY and CDR2 SVGAGI. Trimming cost V 3 bases and J 5 bases, with 8 bases left between them. A remark on this clone: Its antigen is undetermined.

Overall study findings and caveats: Mean expanded clone counts were higher in CD8+ than CD4+ T cells. Low levels of normalized T-cell clonal expansion also appeared in some nonresponders. Partial responders receiving 0.1-3.0 mg/kg showed among the lowest clonal expansion.

TCRdb's copy holds only in-frame clones and misses some; the assay was immunoSEQ multiplex PCR. Among tens of thousands of clones listed, 92% were seen once. Material: CD4+ or CD8+ T cells sorted from blood, obtained in a trial of the OX40 agonist ivuxolimab. This clonotype originated in an adult with an advanced solid tumor such as melanoma, head and neck, liver or kidney cancer. This chain uses TRBV6-5 with TRBJ1-5; D remains ambiguous. CDR3 nucleotides: TGTGCCAGCAGTTATTTGGAACATCAGCCCCAGCATTTT. As protein: CASSYLEHQPQHF.